These 21 T cell receptor beta chains came from one sample sequenced in a study of T-cell reconstitution after alpha-beta-depleted transplantation in children. TCRbeta library construction was performed incorporating unique molecular identifiers. TCRdb analysed the PCR reads with MiXCR anew, one entry per CDR3 protein. The repertoire holds around 16,000 distinct CDR3 sequences, with just over 5% as singletons. Source: PBMCs, taken before TCRalphabeta/CD19-depleted stem cell transplant. Every receptor here comes from a boy younger than 18 with acute lymphoblastic leukemia, due to receive a stem cell transplant.

This clonotype came up many times. The chain couples TRBV29-1 to TRBJ2-4; TRBD2 agrees at 13 bases. Germline V gives CDR1 SQVTM, CDR2 ANQGSEA. CDR3 length: 18 amino acids. V shed 7 bases, J shed 0 bases, and the junction held 12 bases outside the gene matches. The CDR3, as DNA: TGCAGCGCCTCCGGACTAGCGGGAGAACGGTTAGCCAAAAACATTCAGTACTTC. It specifies CSASGLAGERLAKNIQYF. The full variable domain, completed using reference TRBV29-1 and TRBJ2-4, is SAVISQKPSRDICQRGTSLTIQCQVDSQVTMMFWYRQQPGQSLTLIATANQGSEATYESGFVIDKFPISRPNLTFSTLTVSNMSPEDSSIYLCSASGLAGERLAKNIQYFGAGTRLSVL.

This clonotype was detected ten times or more. V and J are TRBV7-3 and TRBJ2-5; unclear D gene. This CDR3 is built from 13 residues. CDR1 is SGHTA, CDR2 FQGTGA, per germline. The V end was cut by 1 base, the J end by 2 bases, with 5 bases between. DNA of the CDR3: TGTGCCAGCAGCTTAAACAGACAAGAGACCCAGTACTTC. This gives the protein CASSLNRQETQYF.

This clonotype has a handful of counts. The chain carries TRBV2 and TRBJ2-1; D possibly corresponds to TRBD1 (9 bases). V dropped 6 bases and J dropped 15 bases, with 18 bases sitting between them. The CDR3 is 12 amino acids. The germline CDR1 and CDR2 sequences are SNHLY and FYNNEI. The CDR3 protein is CASRAGGQGRFF. The CDR3 region has the DNA TGTGCCAGCAGGGCGGGGGGACAGGGAAGGTTCTTC.

The V call is TRBV30, the J call TRBJ1-1; D might be TRBD1 (6 bases). The CDR3 sequence is 11 residues long. Trimming took 2 bases from V and 11 from J, leaving 12 bases between them. Germline CDR1 GTSNPN, CDR2 SVGIG (reference sequence). The CDR3 loop reads CAWSTGPNAFF. Here the CDR3 DNA reads TGTGCCTGGAGTACAGGGCCGAACGCTTTCTTT.

This clonotype appeared many times. This chain links TRBV4-3 with TRBJ2-1, with D maybe TRBD1 (6 bases). CDR1 LGHNA and CDR2 YSLEER come from the germline V gene. Trimming shortened V by 2 bases and J by 0 bases, and 20 bases separated the two germline ends. The CDR3 extends over 19 amino acids. The CDR3 DNA sequence: TGCGCCAGCAGCCAACTTCTGGTAAGGGGGACCGACTCCTACAATGAGCAGTTCTTC. Its translation is CASSQLLVRGTDSYNEQFF.

This clonotype was found many times. The gene calls are TRBV29-1 and TRBJ2-5; D might be TRBD1 or TRBD2, each matching 6 bases. Trimming removed 6 bases at V and 2 bases at J, with 13 bases between. The CDR3 runs 13 residues. Germline V gene data show CDR1 as SQVTM and CDR2 as ANQGSEA. This CDR3 is CSVGGYGQETQYF. CDR3 sequence (DNA): TGCAGCGTAGGGGGGTATGGACAAGAGACCCAGTACTTC.

This clonotype is labeled medium-sized. Its ends do not fully match the called genes, so a read error is possible. The V and J genes are TRBV4-3 and TRBJ2-1, with D uncertain. The germline CDR1 and CDR2 sequences are LGHNA and YSLEER. The CDR3 is made up of 17 amino acids. The CDR3 here is CASSQELPMTSFNEQFF. In DNA form, the CDR3 reads TGCGCCAGCAGCCAAGAGCTTCCAATGACCTCCTTCAATGAGCAGTTCTTC.

The J gene is TRBJ2-2, the V gene TRBV30; the D gene is possibly TRBD1 (6 bases). This CDR3 comprises 14 residues. V was clipped by 0 bases and J by 6 bases, with 11 bases between them. Germline V gives CDR1 GTSNPN, CDR2 SVGIG (reference sequence). Written as DNA, the CDR3 is TGTGCCTGGAGTGTTTTAGGGGGACCCGGGGAGCTGTTTTTT. Its protein is CAWSVLGGPGELFF.

This clonotype rates as medium-sized. The chain uses TRBV29-1 and TRBJ2-2; D ambiguous. The germline V gene has CDR1 SQVTM and CDR2 ANQGSEA. Trimming took 7 bases from V and 4 from J, leaving 13 bases between them. The CDR3 has 13 amino acids. As DNA, the CDR3 is TGCAGCGCGTCCTTCTACGGCACCGGGGAGCTGTTTTTT. It translates to CSASFYGTGELFF.

At least ten counts were recorded for this clonotype. The chain has TRBV7-7 and TRBJ1-1, with no clear D. The CDR3 has 13 residues. The ends were cut back, 0 bases at V and 3 bases at J, with 5 bases in the middle. Germline assignment: CDR1 SSHAT and CDR2 FNYEAQ (reference sequence). This CDR3 reads CASSLAPHTEAFF. CDR3 nucleotides: TGTGCCAGCAGCTTAGCGCCCCACACTGAAGCTTTCTTT. Looking up the rest from reference TRBV7-7 and TRBJ1-1 gives the full variable domain: GAGVSQSPRYKVTKRGQDVTLRCDPISSHATLYWYQQALGQGPEFLTYFNYEAQPDKSGLPSDRFSAERPEGSISTLTIQRTEQRDSAMYRCASSLAPHTEAFFGQGTRLTVV.

This clonotype has ten or more counts. V gene TRBV7-3 combines with J gene TRBJ2-7, with D possibly being TRBD1 (5 bases). V dropped 0 bases and J dropped 7 bases, with 13 bases sitting between them. Germline V gene sequence: CDR1 SGHTA, CDR2 FQGTGA. The CDR3 totals 14 residues. The CDR3 bases are TGTGCCAGCAGCTTAACGGGTGGGGCGAAGGAGCAGTACTTC. Amino acid sequence: CASSLTGGAKEQYF.

This clonotype was detected ten times or more. The chain joins TRBV20-1 to TRBJ1-1, with D uncertain. Germline values: CDR1 DFQATT, CDR2 SNEGSKA (reference sequence). Trimming took 5 bases from V and 1 from J, leaving 14 bases between them. The CDR3 has 14 residues. The CDR3 DNA follows: TGCAGTGCTGTCCCGACTGACGCGAACACTGAAGCTTTCTTT. Its protein is CSAVPTDANTEAFF.

This rearrangement joins TRBV19 to TRBJ2-1; TRBD2 matches at 8 bases. Trimming removed 5 bases from V and 0 bases from J; junction bases left unmatched: 3. Per the germline V gene, CDR1 is LNHDA and CDR2 is SQIVND (reference sequence). The CDR3 runs 15 residues. CDR3 sequence (DNA): TGTGCCAGTAGTTATAGCGGGGCCTCCTACAATGAGCAGTTCTTC. Translation gives CASSYSGASYNEQFF.

This clonotype is categorized as medium-sized. This chain uses TRBV29-1 with TRBJ2-7; 7 nucleotides match TRBD1. Germline CDR1 and CDR2: SQVTM and ANQGSEA. V lost 6 bases and J lost 7; bases outside the gene matches: 3. CDR3 length: 10 amino acids. Written as DNA, the CDR3 is TGCAGCGTAACACAGGGGGAGCAGTACTTC. This sequence encodes CSVTQGEQYF.

At least ten counts were recorded for this clonotype. This chain uses TRBV21-1 with TRBJ2-5; no check of the table's D call, TRBD2, against the DNA was made. TRBV21-1 is a recognized pseudogene. The CDR3 length is 19 residues. CDR3 nucleotides: TGTGCCAGCAGTGGGGTACCGGGACTAGCGTTCCCTCACCAAGAGACCCAGTACTTC. As protein: CASSGVPGLAFPHQETQYF.

Judged by abundance, this clonotype is medium-sized (0.01 to 0.1%). The chain employs TRBV24-1 and TRBJ2-7, with 8 positions matching TRBD1. V lost 3 bases and J lost 3; bases outside the gene matches: 9. Germline V gene sequence: CDR1 KGHDR, CDR2 SFDVKD. The CDR3 covers 16 residues. The DNA of the CDR3 is TGTGCCACCAGTGATACACGACAGGGGCTCCTCTACGAGCAGTACTTC. It encodes CATSDTRQGLLYEQYF.

This clonotype has ten or more counts. This rearrangement joins TRBV5-1 to TRBJ2-3, with 8 nucleotides matching TRBD1. The CDR3 loop spans 16 amino acids. V shed 4 bases and J 2 bases; nucleotides not matched to a gene: 9. From germline, CDR1 is SGHRS and CDR2 YFSETQ. The CDR3, as DNA: TGCGCCAGCAGCGCCTCGCCGGGACAGGCCACAGATACGCAGTATTTT. Its translation: CASSASPGQATDTQYF.

Many counts were recorded for this clonotype. The J gene is TRBJ1-6, the V gene TRBV9; D uncertain. Trimming cost V 2 bases and J 0 bases, with 9 bases left between them. In germline, CDR1 is SGDLS, CDR2 YYNGEE. This CDR3 is 16 amino acids long. CDR3 residues: CASSVAGSSYNSPLHF. The CDR3 bases are TGTGCCAGCAGCGTGGCAGGTAGCTCCTATAATTCACCCCTCCACTTT.

This clonotype was seen many times. The chain recombines TRBV5-1 with TRBJ2-3; D call uncertain. The CDR3 contains 13 residues. The germline V and J ends were trimmed by 0 bases and 4 bases, with 6 bases remaining between them. CDR1 SGHRS and CDR2 YFSETQ come from the germline V gene. The CDR3 spells CASSLVGADTQYF. The CDR3 region has the DNA TGCGCCAGCAGCTTGGTGGGTGCAGATACGCAGTATTTT.

This clonotype showed up many times. The chain carries TRBV28 and TRBJ2-3; no reliable D call. V lost 8 bases, J lost 0 bases, and 12 bases lay in between. The CDR3 consists of 14 residues. Germline V gene data show CDR1 as MDHEN and CDR2 as SYDVKM. The chain's CDR3 is CASQMGTSTDTQYF. The CDR3 nucleotides read TGTGCCAGCCAGATGGGTACTAGCACAGATACGCAGTATTTT.

This clonotype was seen ten or more times. The chain links TRBV20-1 to TRBJ2-1, with 7 bases that match TRBD2. CDR1 and CDR2 (germline): DFQATT, SNEGSKA (reference sequence). The CDR3 extends over 15 amino acids. V lost 6 bases to trimming and J lost 1 base; unmatched junction nucleotides: 9. The CDR3 nucleotides read TGCAGTGCCCGGGGGGTAGCGGAATCCTACAATGAGCAGTTCTTC. Protein: CSARGVAESYNEQFF.